This T cell receptor (beta chain) was captured by sequencing in a study of molecular identifiers for immune sequencing clone quantification (dated by TCRdb to between 2017 and 2018). Describing the broader study: For a replicate experiment, the RNA from either approximately 20,000 or 100,000 naive CD8 T cells was divided into five aliquots, and four of those aliquots went on to sequencing. This methods study used CD8 T cells to benchmark TCR RNA copy counting and molecular-identifier clustering-based TCR repertoire sequencing (MIDCIRS). Overall study results and their limits: When barcode sub-clustering was not used, chimeric consensus sequences inflated TCR diversity, with chimeras reaching as high as 47%. Highly expanded clone sizes could be underestimated if identical TCR molecules share a barcode. Modeling gave roughly 3 recovered TCR RNA copies per cell versus 7.5 to 10 by digital PCR, implying roughly 30% capture efficiency. A single cell's worth of spiked-in Jurkat TCR RNA was reported detectable even among 900,000 to 1,000,000 naive CD8 T cells. In CMV-specific effector cells, clones with more than 20 RNA copies contained over 99% of molecules, whereas in naive cells such clones contained under 1% of molecules. The naive libraries included spiked-in Jurkat TCR RNA (roughly 9 copies' worth), and this RNA is not part of the donor repertoire.

The library came from PCR. TCRdb shows the sequencer as Illumina HiSeq 4000. Preparation of bulk TCR libraries followed a previously described approach, with the TCR primers listed in Table S5. Total RNA was purified with the Qiagen AllPrep DNA/RNA kit. Before analysis, reads from multiple sequencing runs of one library were combined. Per the source publication's procedure: Reads were retained only if their TCR constant sequence matched exactly, and those retained reads were trimmed to 150 nt and grouped according to their 12-nt molecular barcodes. Within each barcode group, reads were sub-clustered at a 15% Levenshtein threshold, and quality-weighted consensus sequences were built per RNA molecule. Non-functional sequences were discarded, and so were lower-count sequences lying one edit away from another sequence. Based on fitting two negative binomial distributions, any barcode sub-cluster with under 20% of the maximum read count was discarded. TCRdb reprocessing: public reads trimmed at Q25 with fastp, clones called with MiXCR, in-frame beta chains kept. Identical CDR3 proteins give one entry, which carries the most common genes and DNA. The V and J calls were determined by TCRdb, not by the authors. This sample holds about 68,000 distinct CDR3 sequences; over 15% were observed only once. The top ten hold over 1.3% of the sample.

Naive CD8 T cell libraries were made from approximately 20,000 to 1,000,000 sorted cells using 10%, 30% or 50% of purified RNA. On a BD FACSAria II, naive CD8 T cells were FACS-sorted as CD8+CD4-CCR7+CD45RA+ and collected into RLT Plus buffer. Roughly 10 TCR copies' worth of Jurkat RNA were spiked into about 19,000-1,100,000 naive CD8 T cell samples to test detection sensitivity. CD8 T cells were enriched using RosetteSep CD8+ T Cell Enrichment Cocktail and Ficoll-Paque, and the enriched cells then underwent ACK red cell lysis. This clonotype was found many times. The clone's antigen remains unknown. The sample holds no much larger clone one base away, and base qualities are not on file. CDR1 and CDR2 are read off the germline V gene (reference sequence) as PRHDT and FYEKMQ. Spanning cysteine to phenylalanine, the CDR3 consists of 14 amino acids. The retained sequence is limited to the CDR3, 42 bases, with the frame set at the first base. The germline V and J ends show losses of 5 bases and 4 bases respectively, and no gene match explains 6 bases of the junction.

The receptor's source is a human donor in good health. Some libraries in this study had Jurkat cell RNA spiked in. The rearrangement combines TRBV13 with TRBJ2-7; a stretch of 9 junction bases matches TRBD1. Sequenced: naive CD8+ T cells from blood, with Jurkat cell RNA spiked in. The cell subset or site label, as the study defines it: FACS-sorted CD8+CD4-CCR7+CD45RA+ naive T cells. The CDR3 protein sequence reads: CASSPGQGNYEQYF. Here is the DNA: TGTGCCAGCAGCCCAGGACAGGGGAATTACGAGCAGTACTTC.